This T cell receptor beta chain was sequenced during a study of blood T cell repertoires in COVID-19. Clones were read by immunoSEQ multiplex PCR, and TCRdb kept only the in-frame ones, dropping some. In the table there are about 110,000 clones, about three quarters of which are singletons. Trimming pared 8 bases from V and 6 bases from J, leaving 16 bases between. The CDR3 has 13 residues. Germline CDR1 reads MNHEY; CDR2 reads SVGAGI. The sequence was obtained from a man aged 65-85 years with acute or convalescent COVID-19. The specimen was peripheral blood. The J gene is TRBJ1-1, the V gene TRBV6-5, with D tentatively TRBD1 (5 bases). The DNA for the CDR3 is TGTGCCAGCTCTCAGGGAAGGATCGCTGAAGCTTTCTTT. This encodes CASSQGRIAEAFF.